The table lists the clone carrying this TCR beta chain with a few counts. The entry originates in a study of blood T cell repertoires in COVID-19. TCRdb keeps only in-frame clones here, not all; method: immunoSEQ multiplex PCR. The data contain approximately 390,000 clones, around nine tenths of them seen just once; the ten biggest clones take up about a tenth. Germline loops: CDR1 SGHNT, CDR2 YENEEA. The CDR3 extends over 17 amino acids. The ends lost 5 bases at V and 2 bases at J; junction bases unmatched: 9. The sequence was collected from a woman between 45 and 60 years old who had recovered from COVID-19. This rearrangement joins TRBV11-3 to TRBJ2-1; TRBD2 matches 10 bases. Specimen: PBMCs or T cells enriched from blood (not recorded which). CDR3 nucleotide sequence: TGTGCCAGCAGCCCGGGGACTAGCGACACTACCTACAATGAGCAGTTCTTC. Translation: CASSPGTSDTTYNEQFF. Based on the CDR3 plus reference TRBV11-3 and TRBJ2-1, the full variable domain is EAGVVQSPRYKIIEKKQPVAFWCNPISGHNTLYWYLQNLGQGPELLIRYENEEAVDDSQLPKDRFSAERLKGVDSTLKIQPAELGDSAVYLCASSPGTSDTTYNEQFFGPGTRLTVL.